These T cell receptor beta chains were read from a single sample in a study of blood T cell repertoires in COVID-19. TCRdb keeps only in-frame clones here, not all; method: immunoSEQ multiplex PCR. The table includes about 250,000 clones, 75% to 90% detected once. Source material: PBMCs or T cells enriched from blood (not recorded which). These receptor sequences come from a woman younger than 35 who had recovered from COVID-19. CDR3s leave out the opening cysteine and the closing phenylalanine or tryptophan.

TRBJ2-1 TRBV6-5 ASSSTLRGAYNEQF
TRBJ1-1 TRBV11-3 ASIKTANTEAF
TRBJ1-4 TRBV11-1 ASSFGAGEKLF
TRBJ2-7 TRBV30 AWSVGDTYEQY
TRBJ2-5 TRBV5-1 ASSLLGQGEETQY
TRBJ1-3 TRBV19 ASSSRPPDRTGNTIY
TRBJ2-5 TRBV9 ASSVGTSGGGQETQY
TRBJ2-7 TRBV5-1 ASSLGQGYYEQY
TRBJ2-3 TRBV5-1 ASSLVILAGSTDTQY
TRBJ2-5 TRBV5-4 ASSLGTSGQETQY
TRBJ1-2 TRBV5-1 ASSLSTGSYGYT
TRBJ1-2 TRBV19 ASSQGARYGYT
TRBJ1-1 TRBV10-3 AISDSKRYNTEAF
TRBJ2-3 TRBV2 ATQDTQY
TRBJ1-5 TRBV29-1 SVTTRGRGPTEPQH
TRBJ1-3 TRBV30 AWSFSSTAGNTIY
TRBJ1-1 TRBV28 ASSSGSTGGTEAF
TRBJ1-2 TRBV7-9 ASSLGTSLTGMSA